This T cell receptor (beta chain) was documented in a study of read filtering for tumor transcriptome and immune sequencing. Study-wide context: The cohort had about 16 men and approximately 13 women aged roughly 45 to 90, mean roughly 71 years.

The germline V gene has CDR1 SGDLS and CDR2 YYNGEE. Trimming pared 0 bases from V and 0 bases from J, leaving 8 bases between. The CDR3 has 15 residues. This clonotype occurred a few times. The antigen is undetermined. Study-wide findings and caveats: This fraction held mixed bone marrow immune cells after CD138-negative sorting. Even smaller IR-seq throughput identified most shared clonotypes. Single-read clonotypes: about 81.9% of IR-seq clonotypes (about 3.5% of reads), 74.6% of RNA-seq clonotypes (around 45% of reads).

This library used about 360 ng RNA and molecular barcoded adaptors spanning alpha/delta and beta/gamma chains. MiXCR, run by TCRdb on the reads, gives a single entry per CDR3 protein. The sample comprises more than 55,000 distinct CDR3 sequences, roughly 19% of which are singletons, and approximately 11% rests with the top ten. The chain has TRBV9 and TRBJ2-3; no definite D call. The source of this sequence is a donor at least 40 years old with multiple myeloma. The sample was a population of CD138-negative cells sorted from bone marrow. The CDR3 protein is CASSVDSSSTDTQYF. The CDR3 bases are TGTGCCAGCAGCGTAGACTCCTCTAGCACAGATACGCAGTATTTT. Using reference TRBV9 and TRBJ2-3 for the parts outside the CDR3, the full variable domain is DSGVTQTPKHLITATGQRVTLRCSPRSGDLSVYWYQQSLDQGLQFLIQYYNGEERAKGNILERFSAQQFPDLHSELNLSSLELGDSALYFCASSVDSSSTDTQYFGPGTRLTVL.